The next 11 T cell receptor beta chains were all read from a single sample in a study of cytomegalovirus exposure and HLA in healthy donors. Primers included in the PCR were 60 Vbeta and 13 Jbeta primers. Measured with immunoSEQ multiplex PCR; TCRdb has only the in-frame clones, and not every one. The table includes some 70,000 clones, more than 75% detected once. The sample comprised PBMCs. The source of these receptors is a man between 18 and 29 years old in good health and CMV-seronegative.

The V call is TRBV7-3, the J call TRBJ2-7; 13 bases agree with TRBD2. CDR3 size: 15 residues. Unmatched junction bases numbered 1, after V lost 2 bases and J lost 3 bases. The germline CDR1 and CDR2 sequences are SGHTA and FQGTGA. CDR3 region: CASSLGLAGVYEQYF. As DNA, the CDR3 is TGTGCCAGCAGCTTAGGACTAGCGGGAGTCTACGAGCAGTACTTC.

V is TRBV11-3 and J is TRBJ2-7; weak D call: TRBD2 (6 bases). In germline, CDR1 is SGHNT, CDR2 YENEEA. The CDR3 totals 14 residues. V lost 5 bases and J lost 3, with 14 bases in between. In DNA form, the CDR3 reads TGTGCCAGCAGCCCGCAGGGAGGTCTCTACGAGCAGTACTTC. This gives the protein CASSPQGGLYEQYF.

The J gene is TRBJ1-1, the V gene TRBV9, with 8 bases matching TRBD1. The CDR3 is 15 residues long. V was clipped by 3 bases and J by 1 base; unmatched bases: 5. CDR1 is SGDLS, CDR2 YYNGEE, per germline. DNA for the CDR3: TGTGCCAGCAGCGGGGCAGGGGGCGCGAACACTGAAGCTTTCTTT. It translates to CASSGAGGANTEAFF.

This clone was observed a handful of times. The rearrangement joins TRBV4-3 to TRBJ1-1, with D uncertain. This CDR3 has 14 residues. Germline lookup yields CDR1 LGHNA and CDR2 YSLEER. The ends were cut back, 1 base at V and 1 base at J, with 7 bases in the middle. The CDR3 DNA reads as TGCGCCAGCAGCCAAGGTCACAGGAACACTGAAGCTTTCTTT. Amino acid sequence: CASSQGHRNTEAFF.

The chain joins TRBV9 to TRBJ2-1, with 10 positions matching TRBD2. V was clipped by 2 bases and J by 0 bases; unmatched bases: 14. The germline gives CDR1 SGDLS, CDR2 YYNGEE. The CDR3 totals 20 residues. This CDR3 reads CASSVGGLADWISSYNEQFF. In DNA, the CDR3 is TGTGCCAGCAGCGTGGGAGGACTAGCGGACTGGATAAGCTCCTACAATGAGCAGTTCTTC.

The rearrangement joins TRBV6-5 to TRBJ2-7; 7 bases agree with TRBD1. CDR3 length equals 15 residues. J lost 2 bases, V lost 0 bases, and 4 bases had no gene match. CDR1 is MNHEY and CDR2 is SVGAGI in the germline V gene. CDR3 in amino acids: CASSYSTGTAYEQYF. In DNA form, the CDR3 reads TGTGCCAGCAGTTACTCCACCGGGACAGCCTACGAGCAGTACTTC.

Here the CDR3 reads CSVELRDTEAFF. Written as DNA, the CDR3 is TGCAGCGTTGAACTGCGGGACACTGAAGCTTTCTTT. The chain is built from TRBV29-1 and TRBJ1-1; D is uncertain. The CDR3 covers 12 residues. V was trimmed by 2 bases and J by 3 bases, leaving 7 bases between them. Per germline, CDR1 SQVTM and CDR2 ANQGSEA.

CDR3 residues: CASSKATGPYEQYF. The CDR3 nucleotides read TGCGCCAGCAGCAAAGCGACAGGACCCTACGAGCAGTACTTC. The chain couples TRBV4-3 to TRBJ2-7; possible D gene TRBD1, 6 bases. Germline V gene sequence: CDR1 LGHNA, CDR2 YSLEER. V was shortened by 5 bases and J by 2 bases, with 13 bases between the two germline ends. This CDR3 contains 14 residues.

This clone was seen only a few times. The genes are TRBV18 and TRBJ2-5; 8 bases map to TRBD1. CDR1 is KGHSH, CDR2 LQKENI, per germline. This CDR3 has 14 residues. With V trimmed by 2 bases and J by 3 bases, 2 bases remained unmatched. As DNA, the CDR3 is TGTGCCAGCTCACCAGGACAGGGCGAAGAGACCCAGTACTTC. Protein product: CASSPGQGEETQYF.

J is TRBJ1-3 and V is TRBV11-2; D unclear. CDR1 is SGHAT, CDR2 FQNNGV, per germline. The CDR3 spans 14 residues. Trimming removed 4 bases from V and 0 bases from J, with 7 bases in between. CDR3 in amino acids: CASSSDSSGNTIYF. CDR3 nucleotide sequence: TGTGCCAGCAGCTCCGACTCCTCTGGAAACACCATATATTTT. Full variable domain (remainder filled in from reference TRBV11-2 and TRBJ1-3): EAGVAQSPRYKIIEKRQSVAFWCNPISGHATLYWYQQILGQGPKLLIQFQNNGVVDDSQLPKDRFSAERLKGVDSTLKIQPAKLEDSAVYLCASSSDSSGNTIYFGEGSWLTVV.

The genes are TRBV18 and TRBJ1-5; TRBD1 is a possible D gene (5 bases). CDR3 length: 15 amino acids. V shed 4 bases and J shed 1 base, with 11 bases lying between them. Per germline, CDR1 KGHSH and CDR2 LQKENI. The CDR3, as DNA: TGTGCCAGCTCACTTACACAGGAGAGCAATCAGCCCCAGCATTTT. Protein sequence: CASSLTQESNQPQHF.